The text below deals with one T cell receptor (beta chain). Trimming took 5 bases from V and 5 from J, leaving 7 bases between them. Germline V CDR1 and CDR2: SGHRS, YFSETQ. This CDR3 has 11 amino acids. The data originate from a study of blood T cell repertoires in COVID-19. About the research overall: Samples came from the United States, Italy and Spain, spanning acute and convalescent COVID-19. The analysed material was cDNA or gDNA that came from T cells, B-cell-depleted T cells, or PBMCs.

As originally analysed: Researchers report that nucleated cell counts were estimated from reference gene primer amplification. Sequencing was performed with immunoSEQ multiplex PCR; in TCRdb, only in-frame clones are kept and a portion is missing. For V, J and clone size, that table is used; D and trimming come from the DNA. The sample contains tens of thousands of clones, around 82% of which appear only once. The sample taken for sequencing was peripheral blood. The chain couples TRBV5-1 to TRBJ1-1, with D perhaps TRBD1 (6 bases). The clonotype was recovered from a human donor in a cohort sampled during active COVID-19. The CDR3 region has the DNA TGCGCCAGCAGTCAGGGGACTGAAGCTTTCTTT. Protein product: CASSQGTEAFF.